These 18 T cell receptor beta chains originate from one sample sequenced in a study of T cell responses to AZD1222 COVID-19 vaccine. Produced via immunoSEQ multiplex PCR; TCRdb's table is partial and in-frame only. This table has around 140,000 clones, around 87% appearing once. Here the sequenced sample was peripheral blood, taken on day 0 of AZD1222 vaccination. The receptors stem from an adult in good health.

V usage is TRBV3-1 (or the pseudogene TRBV3-2) and J usage is TRBJ2-1; a possible D gene is TRBD2 (6 bases). V was cut by 2 bases and J by 4 bases, with 12 bases left in between. The CDR3 spans 15 residues. In germline, CDR1 is LGHDT, CDR2 YNNKEL (reference sequence). CDR3 in DNA: TGTGCCAGCAGCCAAACCTGGACTATTTACAATGAGCAGTTCTTC. Translation gives CASSQTWTIYNEQFF.

This chain links TRBV2 with TRBJ1-5, with D perhaps matching TRBD1 (5 bases). This CDR3 has 15 residues. The V gene's germline CDR1 is SNHLY and CDR2 FYNNEI. The V gene lost 6 bases and the J gene lost 0 bases, with 12 bases spanning the gap. The CDR3 loop is CASRVQELSNQPQHF. CDR3 DNA sequence: TGTGCCAGCAGGGTACAGGAGCTTAGCAATCAGCCCCAGCATTTT.

The rearrangement joins TRBV28 to TRBJ2-3; D is unclear. The CDR3 runs to 11 residues. The V and J ends lost 6 bases and 4 bases respectively, with 5 bases between them. Per germline, CDR1 MDHEN and CDR2 SYDVKM. CDR3 nucleotides: TGTGCCAGCAGGCTCGCAGATACGCAGTATTTT. The encoded protein is CASRLADTQYF. Based on the CDR3 plus reference TRBV28 and TRBJ2-3, the full variable domain is DVKVTQSSRYLVKRTGEKVFLECVQDMDHENMFWYRQDPGLGLRLIYFSYDVKMKEKGDIPEGYSVSREKKERFSLILESASTNQTSMYLCASRLADTQYFGPGTRLTVL.

This chain joins TRBV30 and TRBJ2-7; D is possibly TRBD2 (5 bases). V was clipped by 4 bases and J by 7 bases, with 14 bases between them. Germline CDR1 GTSNPN, CDR2 SVGIG (reference sequence). This CDR3 has 12 amino acids. DNA of the CDR3: TGTGCCTGGAACCCGGGGTTCGGTGAGCAGTACTTC. Translating it yields CAWNPGFGEQYF.

A single count supports this clone. The chain links TRBV19 to TRBJ1-1; D is unclear. The CDR3 is made up of 15 amino acids. The germline gives CDR1 LNHDA, CDR2 SQIVND (reference sequence). Trimming took off 9 bases at V and 3 bases at J, with 20 bases between the two ends. DNA for the CDR3: TGTGCCAGCGCCAAATCGGCTTTCGGGGACACTGAAGCTTTCTTT. Its translation: CASAKSAFGDTEAFF.

The J gene is TRBJ1-6, the V gene TRBV6-5, with 10 bases that match TRBD1. Per the germline V gene, CDR1 is MNHEY and CDR2 is SVGAGI. This CDR3 region has 15 residues. Losses at the gene ends were 6 bases for V and 7 bases for J; bases not matched to a gene: 6. In DNA, the CDR3 is TGTGCCAGCAGGGGGGACAGGGGAGGGAATTCACCCCTCCACTTT. Translation: CASRGDRGGNSPLHF.

This chain links TRBV2 with TRBJ2-1, with 7 bases fitting TRBD1. Germline V gives CDR1 SNHLY, CDR2 FYNNEI. The trim removed 4 bases at V and 4 bases at J, leaving 4 bases unmatched. CDR3 length: 14 amino acids. The CDR3: CASSGVRGYNEQFF. CDR3 DNA: TGTGCCAGCAGTGGGGTCAGGGGGTACAATGAGCAGTTCTTC.

V and J are TRBV6-5 and TRBJ2-7; D call uncertain. The CDR3 loop spans 14 amino acids. The germline V gene encodes CDR1 MNHEY and CDR2 SVGAGI. With 8 bases removed from V and 1 base from J, the gap between germline ends came to 15 bases. CDR3: CASDRYPVSYEQYF. DNA for the CDR3: TGTGCCAGCGACCGCTACCCCGTTTCCTACGAGCAGTACTTC.

This clone was seen a single time. V usage is TRBV9 and J usage is TRBJ2-5; D possibly corresponds to TRBD1 (5 bases). CDR3 length: 13 amino acids. CDR1 is SGDLS, CDR2 YYNGEE, per germline. V lost 5 bases to trimming and J lost 5 bases, with 13 bases between them. The CDR3 DNA follows: TGTGCCAGCAGTCCTGACAGATCTGAGACCCAGTACTTC. Translating it yields CASSPDRSETQYF. The complete variable domain, with remaining parts taken from reference TRBV9 and TRBJ2-5, reads DSGVTQTPKHLITATGQRVTLRCSPRSGDLSVYWYQQSLDQGLQFLIQYYNGEERAKGNILERFSAQQFPDLHSELNLSSLELGDSALYFCASSPDRSETQYFGPGTRLLVL.

In this sample, this clone turned up once. The rearrangement joins TRBV4-1 to TRBJ2-1, with D unresolved. The CDR3 length is 17 residues. The V gene lost 1 base and the J gene lost 0 bases, with 13 bases spanning the gap. Germline values: CDR1 MGHRA, CDR2 YSYEKL. The CDR3 sequence: CASSQGSAVSSYNEQFF. CDR3 nucleotides: TGCGCCAGCAGCCAAGGCTCCGCCGTGAGCTCCTACAATGAGCAGTTCTTC.

The V gene is TRBV6-1, the J gene TRBJ1-4; D unresolved. The CDR3 runs to 13 residues. The germline CDR1 and CDR2 sequences are MNHNS and SASEGT. V was cut by 2 bases and J by 14 bases, with 15 bases left in between. CDR3 bases: TGTGCCAGCAGTGAATTTTCGGGAAGTCCGCTGTTTTTT. This sequence encodes CASSEFSGSPLFF.

V gene TRBV28 combines with J gene TRBJ1-6; TRBD1 matches at 7 bases. V was pared by 8 bases and J by 4 bases, with 5 bases of the junction left unmatched. The CDR3 is 14 amino acids. Per germline, CDR1 MDHEN and CDR2 SYDVKM. As DNA, the CDR3 is TGTGCCAGCTCGACAGGGTCATATAATTCACCCCTCCACTTT. Protein: CASSTGSYNSPLHF.

CDR3 sequence (DNA): TGTGCCAGTCGCCCCATGACAGCTAGCAATCAGCCCCAGCATTTT. This gives the protein CASRPMTASNQPQHF. The chain combines TRBV19 with TRBJ1-5; weak D call: TRBD1 (5 bases). The CDR3 loop spans 15 amino acids. Germline assignment: CDR1 LNHDA and CDR2 SQIVND (reference sequence). The germline V and J ends were trimmed by 8 bases and 0 bases, with 14 bases remaining between them.

The chain links TRBV6-5 to TRBJ2-3, with 8 bases fitting TRBD1. The V gene's germline CDR1 is MNHEY and CDR2 SVGAGI. The length of the CDR3 is 14 residues. J was trimmed by 1 base and V by 10 bases; bases with no gene match: 7. The CDR3 DNA is TGTGCCACTGACAGGGGTTCAGGCACAGATACGCAGTATTTT. Translation: CATDRGSGTDTQYF.

The V call is TRBV5-1, the J call TRBJ2-3; 7 bases align to TRBD2. CDR3 length equals 18 residues. From germline, CDR1 is SGHRS and CDR2 YFSETQ. V shed 3 bases, J shed 0 bases, and the junction held 13 bases outside the gene matches. CDR3 sequence (DNA): TGCGCCAGCAGCTCCCACTACCAGCTAGCGGCCAGCACAGATACGCAGTATTTT. Its protein product is CASSSHYQLAASTDTQYF.

This sequence joins TRBV12-3 or TRBV12-4 and TRBJ1-3; D unresolved. Trimming took off 5 bases at V and 0 bases at J, with 5 bases between the two ends. This CDR3 spans 13 amino acids. Written as DNA, the CDR3 is TGTGCCAGCAGTCCCCTCTCTGGAAACACCATATATTTT. Its protein product is CASSPLSGNTIYF.

V gene TRBV3-1 (or the pseudogene TRBV3-2) combines with J gene TRBJ2-7, with D possibly matching TRBD1 (6 bases). Deletions cut 0 bases from V and 3 bases from J, with 12 bases between. The CDR3 is 15 residues long. Germline lookup yields CDR1 LGHDT and CDR2 YNNKEL (reference sequence). For the CDR3, the DNA is TGTGCCAGCAGCCAAGAAACACAGGGCCGCTACGAGCAGTACTTC. Protein: CASSQETQGRYEQYF.

The chain combines TRBV6-5 with TRBJ2-5; 8 bases line up with TRBD1. Per germline, CDR1 MNHEY and CDR2 SVGAGI. Unmatched junction bases numbered 10, after V lost 2 bases and J lost 5 bases. This CDR3 has 16 amino acids. The CDR3 DNA reads TGTGCCAGCAGTTACGGGCAGGGGGCTTTCCGGGAGACCCAGTACTTC. Its translation is CASSYGQGAFRETQYF.